This TCR beta chain was found in a study of CD4 T cells in relation to SARS-CoV-2 and coronaviruses. Study information: The negative reference was HIV-1 Nef peptide pool or peptide-free culture. Study-level results: No donor gave both pre-pandemic and post-infection samples.

The repertoire was sequenced with immunoSEQ multiplex PCR; TCRdb's copy has only in-frame clones and lacks some. Among over 25,000 clones listed, around 80% were seen once. With regard to this clone: Its antigen is still unknown.

Germline values: CDR1 ENHRY, CDR2 SYGVKD. The CDR3 is made up of 14 amino acids. V dropped 4 bases and J dropped 4; count of bases not matched to a gene: 4. Before the COVID-19 pandemic, during about 2011-2018, CD4+ T cells were taken from unexposed donors. The cells were cultured for roughly 11 days before CD4+ T cells were isolated. Testing used SARS-CoV-2 S/N and four cold-coronavirus spikes on unexposed-donor CD4+ T cells, cells permitting. Half the medium was replaced with IL-2 medium on days 3 and 7. Material for sequencing was CD4+ T cells from PBMCs, cultured in vitro. The sequence was collected from a human donor in good health. The genes are TRBV10-3 and TRBJ2-7, with 10 bases identical to TRBD1. The CDR3 nucleotides read TGTGCCATCAGTGCGACAGGGGGCAGGTACGAGCAGTACTTC. This translates into CAISATGGRYEQYF.